These 16 T cell receptor beta chains were sequenced from one sample in a study of blood T cell repertoires in COVID-19. Generated by immunoSEQ multiplex PCR, the TCRdb table keeps only in-frame clones and is missing some. The sample has about 91,000 clones, around 80% seen once. The source material was peripheral blood. The origin of the receptors is a man between 65 and 85 years old with acute or convalescent COVID-19.

The V call is TRBV7-9, the J call TRBJ1-1; 8 bases match TRBD1. The CDR3 is 17 amino acids. Germline V gives CDR1 SEHNR, CDR2 FQNEAQ (reference sequence). V was clipped by 8 bases and J by 2 bases; unmatched bases: 16. The CDR3 nucleotides are TGTGCCAGCGGCGGATACCGGGACAGGTTGTCAAACACTGAAGCTTTCTTT. It translates to CASGGYRDRLSNTEAFF.

The chain links TRBV7-2 to TRBJ2-3, with 13 bases aligning to TRBD2. The CDR3 contains 15 residues. V shed 5 bases, J shed 3 bases, and the junction held 2 bases outside the gene matches. Germline CDR1 and CDR2: SGHTA and FQGNSA. The CDR3 protein is CASSPTSGRTDTQYF. CDR3 nucleotides: TGTGCCAGCAGCCCGACTAGCGGGAGGACAGATACGCAGTATTTT.

J is TRBJ1-2 and V is TRBV12-3 or TRBV12-4; no clear D. This CDR3 has 13 residues. The V end lost 1 base, the J end lost 1 base, and 4 bases lay between the germline ends. This CDR3 is CASSLGSNYGYTF. In DNA, the CDR3 is TGTGCCAGCAGTTTAGGCAGTAACTATGGCTACACCTTC.

V and J are TRBV12-3 or TRBV12-4 and TRBJ2-3; a possible D gene is TRBD2 (6 bases). The V end lost 8 bases, the J end lost 9 bases, and 18 bases lay between the germline ends. There are 13 residues in the CDR3. CDR3 nucleotides: TGTGCCAGCGGAAACCGGGACTCCGGCACGCAGTATTTT. Translated, it gives CASGNRDSGTQYF.

V usage is TRBV6-5 and J usage is TRBJ2-3; 7 nucleotides line up with TRBD2. Trimming cost V 7 bases and J 8 bases; bases outside gene matches: 12. Germline V CDR1 and CDR2: MNHEY, SVGAGI. The CDR3 has 14 residues. The CDR3 protein is CASIPSGVVGTQYF. CDR3 sequence (DNA): TGTGCCAGCATTCCCAGCGGGGTGGTGGGTACGCAGTATTTT.

V gene TRBV9 combines with J gene TRBJ2-3; maybe TRBD1 (5 bases). Per the germline V gene, CDR1 is SGDLS and CDR2 is YYNGEE. The CDR3 runs to 14 residues. Trimming stripped 3 bases from V and 6 bases from J, with 14 bases between. The CDR3: CASSGTGAGDTQYF. The CDR3 DNA is TGTGCCAGCAGCGGAACAGGCGCAGGGGATACGCAGTATTTT.

This clone came up a few times. The V call is TRBV5-4, the J call TRBJ2-7; 8 nucleotides line up with TRBD2. After removal of 0 bases from V and 0 bases from J, the junction contained 2 bases not matched to a gene. The CDR3 runs to 15 residues. Germline values: CDR1 SGHNT, CDR2 YYREEE (reference sequence). CDR3 sequence (DNA): TGTGCCAGCAGCTTGGGGACTAGCTCCTCCTACGAGCAGTACTTC. This sequence encodes CASSLGTSSSYEQYF.

The chain uses TRBV5-1 and TRBJ2-5; TRBD1 matches at 8 bases. Germline-derived CDR1 and CDR2 are SGHRS and YFSETQ. This CDR3 has 15 amino acids. V lost 0 bases to trimming and J lost 5 bases; unmatched junction nucleotides: 6. CDR3 residues: CASSLVQGARETQYF. The CDR3 nucleotides read TGCGCCAGCAGCTTGGTGCAGGGGGCGAGGGAGACCCAGTACTTC.

The chain carries TRBV7-2 and TRBJ1-5; the D is unclear. Trimming took off 6 bases at V and 0 bases at J, with 15 bases between the two ends. Per the germline V gene, CDR1 is SGHTA and CDR2 is FQGNSA. CDR3 length: 16 residues. CDR3 amino acids: CASRDRAGNSNQPQHF. The CDR3 region has the DNA TGTGCCAGCAGGGATAGGGCGGGAAATAGCAATCAGCCCCAGCATTTT.

This clone was picked up a small number of times. The chain carries TRBV28 and TRBJ1-5; the match to TRBD1 covers 7 bases. Germline CDR1 and CDR2: MDHEN and SYDVKM. CDR3 length: 19 residues. Losses at the gene ends were 2 bases for V and 0 bases for J; bases not matched to a gene: 13. This chain's CDR3 is CASSLETGTLDYSNQPQHF. The CDR3 DNA sequence: TGTGCCAGCAGTTTAGAGACAGGGACTTTGGATTATAGCAATCAGCCCCAGCATTTT.

The gene calls are TRBV20-1 and TRBJ1-5; possible D gene TRBD1, 5 bases. The CDR3 has 13 residues. V shed 3 bases and J shed 6 bases, with 12 bases lying between them. Germline-derived CDR1 and CDR2 are DFQATT and SNEGSKA (reference sequence). The CDR3 sequence is CSASLIQGQPQHF. Here the CDR3 DNA reads TGCAGTGCTAGTTTAATTCAGGGTCAGCCCCAGCATTTT.

The chain employs TRBV30 and TRBJ1-5, with D uncertain. Germline loops: CDR1 GTSNPN, CDR2 SVGIG (reference sequence). V shed 0 bases and J shed 8 bases, with 5 bases lying between them. CDR3 size: 11 residues. This CDR3 is CAWSVGEPQHF. DNA for the CDR3: TGTGCCTGGAGTGTAGGAGAGCCCCAGCATTTT.

This chain joins TRBV10-3 and TRBJ2-3; D perhaps matches TRBD1 (6 bases). Trimming stripped 3 bases from V and 2 bases from J, with 12 bases between. The length of the CDR3 is 15 residues. Germline CDR1 reads ENHRY; CDR2 reads SYGVKD. CDR3 protein: CAISDSGTPTDTQYF. CDR3 sequence (DNA): TGTGCCATCAGTGATTCGGGGACACCCACAGATACGCAGTATTTT.

Here the CDR3 DNA reads TGCAGTGCTAGTGGGGAAAGGAGGACTGGAAACACCATATATTTT. Its protein product is CSASGERRTGNTIYF. The chain has TRBV20-1 and TRBJ1-3; D is unresolved. The CDR3 has 15 amino acids. Germline CDR1 DFQATT, CDR2 SNEGSKA (reference sequence). V gave up 3 bases and J gave up 2 bases, with 14 bases separating them.

This clone came up a few times. V is TRBV5-1 and J is TRBJ2-1; 15 bases are a match to TRBD2. Germline CDR1 and CDR2: SGHRS and YFSETQ. Unmatched junction bases numbered 2, after V lost 1 base and J lost 6 bases. The CDR3 loop spans 16 amino acids. CDR3 DNA: TGCGCCAGCAGCTTGAGGACTAGCGGGAGGGGCAATGAGCAGTTCTTC. This sequence encodes CASSLRTSGRGNEQFF.

The chain joins TRBV5-1 to TRBJ1-2; 7 nucleotides agree with TRBD1. In germline, CDR1 is SGHRS, CDR2 YFSETQ. With 5 bases clipped from V and 10 bases from J, the junction kept 8 bases outside the gene matches. CDR3 size: 12 residues. CDR3 in DNA: TGCGCCAGCAGTCGAGACAGGGAGGACTACACCTTC. Protein product: CASSRDREDYTF.